This T cell receptor (beta chain) was recovered during a study of shared clonotypes between healthy human individuals. All donors qualified as healthy HIV-negative adults and had experienced no recent acute infections or vaccinations. Each replicate PCR on the sorted subsets used roughly 200 ng DNA (about 30,000 T cell genomes). Clones were sequenced by immunoSEQ multiplex PCR, and TCRdb holds only the in-frame ones, with some missing. The table includes millions of clones, over 85% detected once. In the case of this clone: Its target is not known.

The CDR3 runs 14 residues. V lost 6 bases to trimming and J lost 3 bases; unmatched junction nucleotides: 2. From germline, CDR1 is LNHDA and CDR2 SQIVND (reference sequence). Study-wide points: Few donors limited the genetic and exposure-history diversity represented.

The material sequenced was naive CD4+ T cells sorted from blood. The subset denotes: CD45RA+ positively selected. This sequence originates from a man in his late teens or twenties in good health. The chain joins TRBV19 to TRBJ2-2, with TRBD2 matching 9 bases. Here the CDR3 DNA reads TGTGCCAGTAGGAGACTAGCGGACACCGGGGAGCTGTTTTTT. It codes for CASRRLADTGELFF.